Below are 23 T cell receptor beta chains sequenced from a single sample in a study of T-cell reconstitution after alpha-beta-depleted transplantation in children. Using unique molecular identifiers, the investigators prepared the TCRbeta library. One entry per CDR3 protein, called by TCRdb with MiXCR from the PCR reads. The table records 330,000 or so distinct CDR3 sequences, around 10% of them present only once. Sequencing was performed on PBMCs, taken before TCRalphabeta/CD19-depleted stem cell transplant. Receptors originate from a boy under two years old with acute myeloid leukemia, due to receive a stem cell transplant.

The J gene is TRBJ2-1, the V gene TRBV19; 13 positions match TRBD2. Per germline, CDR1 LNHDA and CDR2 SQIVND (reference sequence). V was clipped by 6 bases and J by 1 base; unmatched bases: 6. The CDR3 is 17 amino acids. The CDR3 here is CASSKLAGGPSYNEQFF. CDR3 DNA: TGTGCCAGTAGCAAACTAGCGGGGGGGCCGTCCTACAATGAGCAGTTCTTC.

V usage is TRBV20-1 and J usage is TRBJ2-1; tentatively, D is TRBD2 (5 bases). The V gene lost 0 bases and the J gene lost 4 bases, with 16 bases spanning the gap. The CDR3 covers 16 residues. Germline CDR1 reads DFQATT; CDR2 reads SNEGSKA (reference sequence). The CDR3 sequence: CSARDYKRPIYNEQFF. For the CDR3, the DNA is TGCAGTGCTAGAGATTATAAGCGGCCCATATACAATGAGCAGTTCTTC.

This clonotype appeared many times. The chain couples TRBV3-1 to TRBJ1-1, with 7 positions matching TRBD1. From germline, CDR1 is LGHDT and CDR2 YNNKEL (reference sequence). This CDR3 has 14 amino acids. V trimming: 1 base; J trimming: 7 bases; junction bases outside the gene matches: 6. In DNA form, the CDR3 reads TGTGCCAGCAGCCAAGTTAGTAGGACAGGTGAAGCTTTCTTT. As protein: CASSQVSRTGEAFF.

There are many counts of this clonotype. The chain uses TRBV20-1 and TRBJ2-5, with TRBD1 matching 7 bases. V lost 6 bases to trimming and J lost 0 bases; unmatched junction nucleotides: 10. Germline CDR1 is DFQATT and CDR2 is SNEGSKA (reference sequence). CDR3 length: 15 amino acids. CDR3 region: CSANRGPKYQETQYF. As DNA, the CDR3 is TGCAGTGCCAACAGGGGACCTAAGTACCAAGAGACCCAGTACTTC.

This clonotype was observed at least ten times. The CDR3 nucleotides read TGTGCCAGCAGTGGACTAGCCGGGGAGCTGTTTTTT. It specifies CASSGLAGELFF. The chain is built from TRBV12-3 or TRBV12-4 and TRBJ2-2; TRBD2 matches at 7 bases. The CDR3 runs to 12 residues. J was trimmed by 6 bases and V by 5 bases; bases with no gene match: 0.

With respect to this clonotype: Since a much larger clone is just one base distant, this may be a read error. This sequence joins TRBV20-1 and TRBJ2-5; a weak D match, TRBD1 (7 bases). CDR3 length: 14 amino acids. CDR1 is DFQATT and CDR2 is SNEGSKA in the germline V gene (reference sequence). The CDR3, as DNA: TGCAGTGTTAGAGATTCAGGAGGGGGCGAGACCCAGTACTTC. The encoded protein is CSVRDSGGGETQYF.

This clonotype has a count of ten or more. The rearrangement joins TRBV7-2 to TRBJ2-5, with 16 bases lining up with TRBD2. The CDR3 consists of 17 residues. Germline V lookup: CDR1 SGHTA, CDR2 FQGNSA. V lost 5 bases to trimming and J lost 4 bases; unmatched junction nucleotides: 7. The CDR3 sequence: CASSAPGLAGGLETQYF. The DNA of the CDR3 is TGTGCCAGCAGCGCTCCGGGACTAGCGGGGGGGTTAGAGACCCAGTACTTC.

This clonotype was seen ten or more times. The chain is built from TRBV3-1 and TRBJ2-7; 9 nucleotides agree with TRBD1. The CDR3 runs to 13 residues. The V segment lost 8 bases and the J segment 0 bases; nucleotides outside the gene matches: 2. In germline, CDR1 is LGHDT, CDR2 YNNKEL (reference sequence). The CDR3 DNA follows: TGTGCCAGCGGACAGGGGAGCTCCTACGAGCAGTACTTC. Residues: CASGQGSSYEQYF.

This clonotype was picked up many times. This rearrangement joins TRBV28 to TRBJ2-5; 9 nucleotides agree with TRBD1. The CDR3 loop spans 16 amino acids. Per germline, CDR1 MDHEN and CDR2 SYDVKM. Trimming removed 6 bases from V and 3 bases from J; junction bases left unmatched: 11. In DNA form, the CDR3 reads TGTGCCAGCAGGCTCCCGACCGGGACAGGGAAAGAGACCCAGTACTTC. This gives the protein CASRLPTGTGKETQYF.

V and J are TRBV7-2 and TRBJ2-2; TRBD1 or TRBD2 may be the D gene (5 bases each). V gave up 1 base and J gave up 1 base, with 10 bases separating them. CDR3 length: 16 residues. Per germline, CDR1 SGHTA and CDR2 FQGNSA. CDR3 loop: CASSLVGGMNTGELFF. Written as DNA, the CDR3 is TGTGCCAGCAGCTTAGTTGGGGGTATGAACACCGGGGAGCTGTTTTTT.

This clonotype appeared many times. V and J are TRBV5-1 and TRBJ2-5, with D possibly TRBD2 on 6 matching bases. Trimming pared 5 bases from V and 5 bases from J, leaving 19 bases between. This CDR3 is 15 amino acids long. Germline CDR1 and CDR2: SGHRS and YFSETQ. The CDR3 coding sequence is TGCGCCAGCAGTTCGACCGGAGGGCCGGAGGAGACCCAGTACTTC. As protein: CASSSTGGPEETQYF.

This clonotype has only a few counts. This CDR3 reads CASSTPQGTEQYF. Here the CDR3 DNA reads TGTGCCAGTAGTACCCCGCAGGGGACCGAGCAGTACTTC. V gene TRBV19 combines with J gene TRBJ2-7; possible D gene TRBD1, 6 bases. Germline V gene sequence: CDR1 LNHDA, CDR2 SQIVND (reference sequence). The CDR3 runs to 13 residues. V was cut by 4 bases and J by 6 bases, with 13 bases left in between. Full variable domain (rest looked up from reference TRBV19 and TRBJ2-7): DGGITQSPKYLFRKEGQNVTLSCEQNLNHDAMYWYRQDPGQGLRLIYYSQIVNDFQKGDIAEGYSVSREKKESFPLTVTSAQKNPTAFYLCASSTPQGTEQYFGPGTRLTVT.

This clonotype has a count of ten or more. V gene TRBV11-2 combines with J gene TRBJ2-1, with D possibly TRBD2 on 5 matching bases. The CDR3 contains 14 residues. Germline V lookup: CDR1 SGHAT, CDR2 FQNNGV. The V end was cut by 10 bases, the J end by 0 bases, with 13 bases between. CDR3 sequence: CAIQSGSSYNEQFF. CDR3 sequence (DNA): TGTGCCATCCAAAGTGGGAGCTCCTACAATGAGCAGTTCTTC.

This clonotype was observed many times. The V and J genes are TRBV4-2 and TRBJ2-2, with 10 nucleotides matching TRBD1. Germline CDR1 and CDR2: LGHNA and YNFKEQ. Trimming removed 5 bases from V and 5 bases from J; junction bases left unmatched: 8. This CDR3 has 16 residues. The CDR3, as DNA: TGTGCCAGCAGCATCCGGGACAGGGGATGGACCGGGGAGCTGTTTTTT. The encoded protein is CASSIRDRGWTGELFF.

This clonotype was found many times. CDR3 DNA: TGCAGTGCAGGAATAGGGACAGCAACTAATGAAAAACTGTTTTTT. It translates to CSAGIGTATNEKLFF. The chain has TRBV20-1 and TRBJ1-4; 7 bases fit TRBD1. Germline values: CDR1 DFQATT, CDR2 SNEGSKA (reference sequence). Trimming removed 6 bases from V and 0 bases from J; junction bases left unmatched: 7. The CDR3 has 15 amino acids.

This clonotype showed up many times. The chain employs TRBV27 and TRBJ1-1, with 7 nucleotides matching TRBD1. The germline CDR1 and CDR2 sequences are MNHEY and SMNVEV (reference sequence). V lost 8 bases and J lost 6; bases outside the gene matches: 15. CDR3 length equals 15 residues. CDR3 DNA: TGTGCCAGCCGCCCGAGAGTAGGGGGCCGCGCTGAAGCTTTCTTT. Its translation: CASRPRVGGRAEAFF.

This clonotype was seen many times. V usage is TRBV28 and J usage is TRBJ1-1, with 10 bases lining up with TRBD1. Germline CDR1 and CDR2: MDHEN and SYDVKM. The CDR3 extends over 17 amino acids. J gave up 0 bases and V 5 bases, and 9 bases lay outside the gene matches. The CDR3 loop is CASSPWDRGLLNTEAFF. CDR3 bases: TGTGCCAGCAGTCCCTGGGACAGGGGATTATTGAACACTGAAGCTTTCTTT.

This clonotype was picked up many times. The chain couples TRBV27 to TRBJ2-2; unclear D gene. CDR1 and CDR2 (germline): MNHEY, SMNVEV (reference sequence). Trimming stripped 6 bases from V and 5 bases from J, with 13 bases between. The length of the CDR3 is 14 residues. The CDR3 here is CASSPGRRTGELFF. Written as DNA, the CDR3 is TGTGCCAGCAGCCCGGGTCGAAGAACCGGGGAGCTGTTTTTT.

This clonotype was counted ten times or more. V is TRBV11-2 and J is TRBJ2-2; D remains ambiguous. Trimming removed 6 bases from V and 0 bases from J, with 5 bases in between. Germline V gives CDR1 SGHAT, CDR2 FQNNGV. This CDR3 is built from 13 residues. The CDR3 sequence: CASSTSNTGELFF. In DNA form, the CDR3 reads TGTGCCAGCAGTACATCGAACACCGGGGAGCTGTTTTTT.

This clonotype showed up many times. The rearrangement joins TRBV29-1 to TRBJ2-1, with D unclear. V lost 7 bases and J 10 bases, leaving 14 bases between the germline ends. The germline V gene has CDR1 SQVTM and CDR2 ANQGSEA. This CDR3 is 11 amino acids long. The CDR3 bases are TGCAGCGGATATCTAGGCAGCGAGCAGTTCTTC. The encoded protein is CSGYLGSEQFF.

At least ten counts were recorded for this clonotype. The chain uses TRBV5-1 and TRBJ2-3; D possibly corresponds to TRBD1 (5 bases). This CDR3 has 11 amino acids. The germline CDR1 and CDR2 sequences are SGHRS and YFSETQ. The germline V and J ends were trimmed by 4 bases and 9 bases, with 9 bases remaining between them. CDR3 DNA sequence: TGCGCCAGCAGCGGGGCCGGAACGCAGTATTTT. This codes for CASSGAGTQYF.

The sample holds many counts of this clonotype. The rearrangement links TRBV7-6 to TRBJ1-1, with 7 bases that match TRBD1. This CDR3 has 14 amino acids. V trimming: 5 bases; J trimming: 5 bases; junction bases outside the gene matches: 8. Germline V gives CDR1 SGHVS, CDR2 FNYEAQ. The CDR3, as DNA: TGTGCCAGCAGCCCCGACAGGGTGGGAACTGAAGCTTTCTTT. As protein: CASSPDRVGTEAFF.

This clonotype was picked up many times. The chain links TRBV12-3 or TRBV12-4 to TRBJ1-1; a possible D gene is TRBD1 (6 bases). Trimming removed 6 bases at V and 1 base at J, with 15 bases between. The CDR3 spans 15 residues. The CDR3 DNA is TGTGCCAGCAGCGTAGCCAGGGGCGGGAACACTGAAGCTTTCTTT. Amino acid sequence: CASSVARGGNTEAFF.